One and the same sample provided the 18 T cell receptor beta chains below, sequenced in a study of cytomegalovirus exposure and HLA in healthy donors (dated by TCRdb to about 2017). The method behind the library was the immunoSEQ multiplex PCR assay. The multiplex PCR relied on a mix of 60 forward primers for TCR Vbeta segments and 13 reverse primers for TCR Jbeta segments. The clones in this table, taken by TCRdb from immuneACCESS, are in-frame only. Not every clone is retained; where verified, under half of the shortfall comes from an unresolved V gene, and the cause of the rest is unknown. The sample table records around 170,000 clones; 77% of these occur just once. 1.4% of the sample lies in the top ten. Source material: PBMCs. Receptors were obtained from a young man in good health and CMV-seronegative.

The rearrangement joins TRBV11-3 to TRBJ2-7; 7 bases match TRBD2. The V gene's germline CDR1 is SGHNT and CDR2 YENEEA. Unmatched junction bases numbered 8, after V lost 1 base and J lost 5 bases. The CDR3 contains 15 residues. The CDR3 DNA reads as TGTGCCAGCAGCTTAGTTACGGGAGGAGGTGACGAGCAGTACTTC. Its protein is CASSLVTGGGDEQYF.

This chain uses TRBV5-6 with TRBJ1-3; unclear D gene. CDR3 length: 13 amino acids. Germline V lookup: CDR1 SGHDT, CDR2 YYEEEE. Trimming removed 0 bases from V and 3 bases from J, with 4 bases in between. The CDR3 DNA sequence: TGTGCCAGCAGCTTGGGCAGTGGAAACACCATATATTTT. Translated, it gives CASSLGSGNTIYF.

This clone was seen more than once but under ten times. J is TRBJ1-1 and V is TRBV25-1; no firm D call. Germline V CDR1 and CDR2: MGHDK, SYGVNS. The CDR3 runs to 13 residues. The V end was cut by 6 bases, the J end by 5 bases, with 13 bases between. The CDR3 nucleotides read TGTGCCAGCAGCCCGAGAGCGCGGACTGAAGCTTTCTTT. It codes for CASSPRARTEAFF. The full variable domain, completed using reference TRBV25-1 and TRBJ1-1, is EADIYQTPRYLVIGTGKKITLECSQTMGHDKMYWYQQDPGMELHLIHYSYGVNSTEKGDLSSESTVSRIRTEHFPLTLESARPSHTSQYLCASSPRARTEAFFGQGTRLTVV.

In this sample, this clone turned up a few times. This chain uses TRBV4-3 with TRBJ2-1; 12 bases line up with TRBD2. J lost 10 bases, V lost 1 base, and 8 bases had no gene match. Germline-derived CDR1 and CDR2 are LGHNA and YSLEER. The CDR3 has 16 amino acids. The CDR3 spells CASSQAPSGGAGEQFF. CDR3 DNA: TGCGCCAGCAGCCAAGCCCCTAGCGGGGGGGCAGGCGAGCAGTTCTTC.

This chain links TRBV19 with TRBJ1-1; a possible D gene is TRBD1 (5 bases). CDR3 length: 13 residues. Per the germline V gene, CDR1 is LNHDA and CDR2 is SQIVND (reference sequence). V was pared by 7 bases and J by 2 bases, with 11 bases between. The CDR3 DNA sequence: TGTGCCAGTATGGGACTCAGAAACACTGAAGCTTTCTTT. It specifies CASMGLRNTEAFF.

The rearrangement uses TRBV30 and TRBJ2-1, with 9 nucleotides matching TRBD2. CDR3 length: 16 amino acids. The ends lost 0 bases at V and 7 bases at J; junction bases unmatched: 10. CDR1 is GTSNPN, CDR2 SVGIG, per germline (reference sequence). DNA of the CDR3: TGTGCCTGGAGTGTACATACGGGACTAGCAAGTAATGAGCAGTTCTTC. It yields the protein CAWSVHTGLASNEQFF.

This clone appeared once. The rearrangement links TRBV7-9 to TRBJ1-4, with D possibly matching TRBD1 (5 bases). Trimming stripped 5 bases from V and 11 bases from J, with 15 bases between. Germline V CDR1 and CDR2: SEHNR, FQNEAQ (reference sequence). The CDR3 totals 13 residues. The CDR3 region is CASSDDPEGKLFF. In DNA, the CDR3 is TGTGCCAGCAGCGACGACCCGGAGGGGAAACTGTTTTTT.

This clone was seen a few times. The chain is built from TRBV6-5 and TRBJ1-4, with D possibly being TRBD1 (5 bases). The length of the CDR3 is 14 residues. Germline values: CDR1 MNHEY, CDR2 SVGAGI. The V gene lost 5 bases and the J gene lost 6 bases, with 13 bases spanning the gap. CDR3 sequence reads: CASSGAGWDEKLFF. CDR3 sequence (DNA): TGTGCCAGCAGTGGGGCGGGATGGGATGAAAAACTGTTTTTT.

The rearrangement joins TRBV6-5 to TRBJ2-1, with 9 bases fitting TRBD2. V trimming: 5 bases; J trimming: 7 bases; junction bases outside the gene matches: 9. The CDR3 length is 15 residues. The V gene's germline CDR1 is MNHEY and CDR2 SVGAGI. The CDR3 DNA sequence: TGTGCCAGCAGTGGGGGGGGTAGCGGGAGAAATGAGCAGTTCTTC. Translated: CASSGGGSGRNEQFF.

V and J are TRBV9 and TRBJ1-2; no reliable D call. The V and J ends lost 3 bases and 7 bases respectively, with 13 bases between them. The CDR3 sequence is 13 residues long. Germline V gives CDR1 SGDLS, CDR2 YYNGEE. DNA for the CDR3: TGTGCCAGCAGCGGCCCGAGGGTGTTTGGCTACACCTTC. It is translated as CASSGPRVFGYTF.

The chain links TRBV9 to TRBJ2-1; 8 bases are shared with TRBD2. This CDR3 has 16 amino acids. Germline lookup yields CDR1 SGDLS and CDR2 YYNGEE. V trimming: 0 bases; J trimming: 2 bases; junction bases outside the gene matches: 4. CDR3: CASSVVSGGPYNEQFF. CDR3 sequence (DNA): TGTGCCAGCAGCGTAGTTTCGGGGGGGCCCTACAATGAGCAGTTCTTC.

The chain joins TRBV9 to TRBJ2-3; possibly TRBD2 for D (5 bases). The CDR3 is made up of 15 amino acids. The germline V gene encodes CDR1 SGDLS and CDR2 YYNGEE. V lost 0 bases to trimming and J lost 2 bases, with 10 bases between them. The chain's CDR3 is CASSVERVSTDTQYF. The CDR3 bases are TGTGCCAGCAGCGTAGAGAGGGTTTCCACAGATACGCAGTATTTT. Full variable domain (missing parts from reference TRBV9 and TRBJ2-3): DSGVTQTPKHLITATGQRVTLRCSPRSGDLSVYWYQQSLDQGLQFLIQYYNGEERAKGNILERFSAQQFPDLHSELNLSSLELGDSALYFCASSVERVSTDTQYFGPGTRLTVL.

The V call is TRBV29-1, the J call TRBJ1-2; 8 bases are shared with TRBD1. CDR3 length: 14 residues. V shed 4 bases and J 6 bases; nucleotides not matched to a gene: 10. Germline V gene lookup returns CDR1 SQVTM and CDR2 ANQGSEA. CDR3 nucleotide sequence: TGCAGCGTTGTCCGAGACAGGGGAATTGATGGCTACACCTTC. Protein: CSVVRDRGIDGYTF.

This clone was observed a few times. For the CDR3, the DNA is TGCGCCAGCAGCCAGACAGGATGGGGGAACAATGAGCAGTTCTTC. Protein sequence: CASSQTGWGNNEQFF. The chain couples TRBV5-1 to TRBJ2-1; D is perhaps TRBD1 (6 bases). Trimming left V 4 bases short and J 5 bases short, with 16 bases between. CDR1 SGHRS and CDR2 YFSETQ come from the germline V gene. CDR3 length: 15 residues.

The chain joins TRBV9 to TRBJ2-2, with 13 bases lining up with TRBD2. V trimming: 3 bases; J trimming: 7 bases; junction bases outside the gene matches: 3. CDR3 size: 15 residues. Germline values: CDR1 SGDLS, CDR2 YYNGEE. The CDR3 loop is CASSAGLAGDGELFF. CDR3 bases: TGTGCCAGCAGCGCCGGACTAGCGGGGGACGGGGAGCTGTTTTTT.

V and J are TRBV11-3 and TRBJ2-3; 9 nucleotides align to TRBD2. Germline CDR1 reads SGHNT; CDR2 reads YENEEA. This CDR3 contains 16 residues. The trim removed 4 bases at V and 4 bases at J, leaving 9 bases unmatched. CDR3 in amino acids: CASSSRLAEASDTQYF. CDR3 DNA sequence: TGTGCCAGCAGCTCAAGACTAGCGGAGGCCTCAGATACGCAGTATTTT.

Points on this clone: Other nucleotide sequences in the sample specify the same CDR3. The chain couples TRBV6-1 to TRBJ2-7; 8 nucleotides agree with TRBD1. V gave up 4 bases and J gave up 4 bases; unmatched junction bases: 0. CDR3 length equals 12 residues. Looked up from germline, CDR1 is MNHNS and CDR2 is SASEGT. The CDR3 DNA reads TGTGCCAGCAGTGGGGACAGGTACGAGCAGTACTTC. This sequence encodes CASSGDRYEQYF.

The CDR3 nucleotides are TGTGCCAGTGATAAAACCGGGACTAACGGCGGATGGTTCTTC. Protein product: CASDKTGTNGGWFF. This chain joins TRBV2 and TRBJ2-1; the match to TRBD2 covers 7 bases. The length of the CDR3 is 14 residues. Germline CDR1 reads SNHLY; CDR2 reads FYNNEI. V shed 9 bases and J 15 bases; nucleotides not matched to a gene: 20.